This T cell receptor (beta chain) originates from a study of cytomegalovirus exposure and HLA in healthy donors. Study-level findings and limits: Presence/absence analyses supposed approximately even sequencing depth among donors. Earlier analysis looked at TCR beta V segments, and most were productive about 87% or about 30% of the time. The study had only CMV serostatus as immune exposure information.

The primer mix had 60 Vbeta and 13 Jbeta primers. Sequenced by immunoSEQ multiplex PCR; TCRdb stores in-frame clones only, minus some. The sample has around 95,000 clones, around two thirds seen once. As to this clone: The antigen is not known.

The length of the CDR3 is 15 residues. The germline gives CDR1 SGDLS, CDR2 YYNGEE. V lost 4 bases to trimming and J lost 6 bases, with 20 bases between them. The sample consisted of PBMCs. This TCR was recovered from a male donor in good health and CMV-seronegative. The chain recombines TRBV9 with TRBJ2-7; no firm D call. CDR3 coding DNA: TGTGCCAGCAGCTCGCCCCTGAACCCGTCGGGCGAGCAGTACTTC. Its protein product is CASSSPLNPSGEQYF.